Listed below are T cell receptor beta chains from one sample, sequenced in a study of cytomegalovirus exposure and HLA in healthy donors. The assay was immunoSEQ multiplex PCR, and TCRdb's table has in-frame clones only and misses some. The sample shows some 150,000 clones, under 80% of them seen only once. The sequenced sample consisted of PBMCs. All receptors derive from a man younger than 45 in good health and CMV-seronegative. Each CDR3 is given with its conserved first and last residue. D genes are given only for firm matches. Size tells how often a clone was seen (once, few, many) or the class of an expanded clone, and some rows leave it out.

v_gene	d_gene	abundance	j_gene	CDR3nt	CDR3aa
TRBV19	-	-	TRBJ1-3	TGTGCCAGTAGCCCATCCCGGGCTGGAAACACCATATATTTT	CASSPSRAGNTIYF
TRBV2	-	-	TRBJ2-1	TGTGCCAGCATATTAGACAGGTTGGCCTCCTACAATGAGCAGTTCTTC	CASILDRLASYNEQFF
TRBV7-9	TRBD2	few	TRBJ2-1	TGTGCCAGCAGCAGACTCGGGACTACATACAATGAGCAGTTCTTC	CASSRLGTTYNEQFF
TRBV19	TRBD1	-	TRBJ2-6	TGTGCCAGTTCCCCGGGACAGGGGCGTGGGGCCAACGTCCTGACTTTC	CASSPGQGRGANVLTF
TRBV9	TRBD1	-	TRBJ2-2	TGTGCCAGCAGCGTTACGACAGGGGGATTCGGGGAGCTGTTTTTT	CASSVTTGGFGELFF
TRBV28	-	-	TRBJ1-2	TGTGCCAGCAGTCTCCGGGACATTAACTATGGCTACACCTTC	CASSLRDINYGYTF
TRBV4-1	TRBD2	few	TRBJ2-7	TGCGCCAGCAGCCAAGAACTAGCGGGGGCGAACTACGAGCAGTACTTC	CASSQELAGANYEQYF
TRBV2	-	-	TRBJ1-2	TGTGCCAGCGGAGAGGCCTTTGGACAGTCTAACTATGGCTACACCTTC	CASGEAFGQSNYGYTF
TRBV2	-	-	TRBJ2-1	TGTGCCACCCTTGGCGGTCTCTACAATGAGCAGTTCTTC	CATLGGLYNEQFF
TRBV9	TRBD2	-	TRBJ2-5	TGTGCCAGCAGCGTAGTAAGCGGGGGGGACCAAGAGACCCAGTACTTC	CASSVVSGGDQETQYF
TRBV9	TRBD1	-	TRBJ1-5	TGTGCCAGCAGCATCTCGGGACAGAACAATCAGCCCCAGCATTTT	CASSISGQNNQPQHF
TRBV28	TRBD1	-	TRBJ1-3	TGTGCCAGCAGTTTAACTAAGACAGGGGGGGGAAACACCATATATTTT	CASSLTKTGGGNTIYF
TRBV5-4	TRBD2	few	TRBJ2-5	TGTGCCAGCAGCTTGTCAACAGCGGGGCAAGAGACCCAGTACTTC	CASSLSTAGQETQYF
TRBV19	TRBD1	-	TRBJ2-5	TGTGCCAGTAGTATGAGACAGGGGGGGGAGACCCAGTACTTC	CASSMRQGGETQYF
TRBV6-5	TRBD1	-	TRBJ2-1	TGTGCCAGCAGTAGCAGGGGGTCCTACAATGAGCAGTTCTTC	CASSSRGSYNEQFF
TRBV27	TRBD1	-	TRBJ2-3	TGTGCCAGCAGTTTCGAGCAGGGGGCGAAAGATACGCAGTATTTT	CASSFEQGAKDTQYF
TRBV10-2	-	-	TRBJ1-2	TGCGCCAGTGGAGAGTATGGCTACACCTTC	CASGEYGYTF
TRBV13	-	-	TRBJ1-2	TGTGCCAGCAGCATTCGACAGGATACAGTGGCTGGCTACACCTTC	CASSIRQDTVAGYTF
TRBV5-1	-	-	TRBJ2-3	TGCGCCAGCGCGAGCGGTAGCACAGATACGCAGTATTTT	CASASGSTDTQYF
TRBV5-6	TRBD1	-	TRBJ1-1	TGTGCCAGCAGCTCGGGACAGGGGATGAACACTGAAGCTTTCTTT	CASSSGQGMNTEAFF
TRBV30	TRBD2	-	TRBJ2-5	TGTGCCTGGACGCTAGCGGGGGCCCCCCAAGAGACCCAGTACTTC	CAWTLAGAPQETQYF
TRBV5-4	-	once	TRBJ2-6	TGTGCCAGCAGCTTGGGCCCGGGATACTCTGGGGCCAACGTCCTGACTTTC	CASSLGPGYSGANVLTF
TRBV7-6	TRBD1	-	TRBJ2-2	TGTGCCAGCAGCCCGGACAGGGGGTCGTGGGAGCTGTTTTTT	CASSPDRGSWELFF
TRBV5-4	TRBD1	-	TRBJ1-4	TGTGCCAGCAGCTTGGACAGGGGAGCATCTAATGAAAAACTGTTTTTT	CASSLDRGASNEKLFF
TRBV10-3	-	-	TRBJ2-2	TGTGCCATTTTCGGGGGTAGGACCGGGGAGCTGTTTTTT	CAIFGGRTGELFF
TRBV4-3	-	-	TRBJ1-1	TGCGCCAGCAGCCAAGAAGGGGATCTGGGGAACACTGAAGCTTTCTTT	CASSQEGDLGNTEAFF
TRBV5-6	-	-	TRBJ2-5	TGTGCCAGCAGCCGACAGATCCAAGAGACCCAGTACTTC	CASSRQIQETQYF
TRBV5-4	-	-	TRBJ2-4	TGTGCCAGCAGCCAGGACAGTGGCATTCAGTACTTC	CASSQDSGIQYF
TRBV4-3	-	-	TRBJ1-1	TGCGCCAGCAGCCAAGATCTTACGGCAGGGCAAGCTTTCTTT	CASSQDLTAGQAFF
TRBV7-2	-	-	TRBJ2-5	TGTGCCAGCAGCTTAACCAGTTACGACAAAGAGACCCAGTACTTC	CASSLTSYDKETQYF
TRBV4-1	-	few	TRBJ2-1	TGCGCCAGCAGCCAAATAGACAGTTACAATGAGCAGTTCTTC	CASSQIDSYNEQFF
TRBV29-1	TRBD1	few	TRBJ2-5	TGCAGCGTTGAACATGTCAGGGGGGAGACCCAGTACTTC	CSVEHVRGETQYF
TRBV19	-	-	TRBJ1-6	TGTGCCAGTAGTGTTACCGGTAATAATTCACCCCTCCACTTT	CASSVTGNNSPLHF
TRBV6-5	TRBD2	-	TRBJ2-7	TGTGCCAGCAGTACCCCCGGGACTAGTTCCTACGAGCAGTACTTC	CASSTPGTSSYEQYF
TRBV5-1	TRBD2	-	TRBJ2-3	TGCGCCAGCAGCTTGGGAGGCTTGCGCGGGGGTAAGACAGATACGCAGTATTTT	CASSLGGLRGGKTDTQYF
TRBV5-1	-	once	TRBJ2-2	TGCGCCAGCAGCTTGGACTCCACCGGGGAGCTGTTTTTT	CASSLDSTGELFF
TRBV28	TRBD2	-	TRBJ2-7	TGTGCCAGCAGTTTATCGGGGGGCGAGCAGTACTTC	CASSLSGGEQYF
TRBV11-2	-	-	TRBJ1-2	TGTGCCAGCAGCTTGGGGGACTTGAACTATGGCTACACCTTC	CASSLGDLNYGYTF
TRBV6-1	TRBD1	-	TRBJ1-4	TGTGCCAGCAGTGAAGCGACAGGGGGCGGCAATGAAAAACTGTTTTTT	CASSEATGGGNEKLFF
TRBV6-5	-	-	TRBJ1-1	TGTGCCAGCAGTTACGGGGGCAGAGCTGAAGCTTTCTTT	CASSYGGRAEAFF
TRBV2	-	-	TRBJ1-1	TGTGCCAGCAGCCCCGGGTGGGGAGGCACTGAAGCTTTCTTT	CASSPGWGGTEAFF
TRBV7-9	TRBD1	-	TRBJ1-2	TGTGCCAGCAGCCTTTACAGGGGCGAAAACTATGGCTACACCTTC	CASSLYRGENYGYTF
TRBV28	-	-	TRBJ2-5	TGTGCCAGCAGGGTCAGTGAGACCCAGTACTTC	CASRVSETQYF
TRBV7-9	TRBD1	-	TRBJ1-1	TGTGCCAGCAGCCCCGACAGGGGCAACACTGAAGCTTTCTTT	CASSPDRGNTEAFF
TRBV6-6	TRBD2	few	TRBJ2-3	TGTGCCAGCAGAATCGGGCTAGCGGGCAGCACAGATACGCAGTATTTT	CASRIGLAGSTDTQYF
TRBV5-1	-	few	TRBJ2-5	TGCGCCAGCAGCTCAGACGGGCGGGGCGAGGAGACCCAGTACTTC	CASSSDGRGEETQYF
TRBV6-1	-	-	TRBJ2-7	TGTGCCAGCAGTGAATGGGCTGGAGGTTACGAGCAGTACTTC	CASSEWAGGYEQYF
TRBV2	-	-	TRBJ1-5	TGTGCCAGCAGGGACCAGGCGGGACAGCCCCAGCATTTT	CASRDQAGQPQHF
TRBV6-1	TRBD1	-	TRBJ2-3	TGTGCCAGCAGCGGCAGGGGGCCCGATACGCAGTATTTT	CASSGRGPDTQYF
TRBV6-1	-	-	TRBJ1-2	TGTGCCAGCAGTGAGGGGGGGACACAAGTCTATGGCTACACCTTC	CASSEGGTQVYGYTF
TRBV9	-	-	TRBJ1-2	TGTGCCAGCAGCGTGAGCCAACTCAACTATGGCTACACCTTC	CASSVSQLNYGYTF
TRBV19	TRBD2	few	TRBJ2-1	TGTGCCAGTAGTATAGAACTAGCGGGGTACAATGAGCAGTTCTTC	CASSIELAGYNEQFF
TRBV7-6	-	few	TRBJ2-7	TGTGCCAGCAGCTTAGGGGACATCTCCTCCTACGAGCAGTACTTC	CASSLGDISSYEQYF
TRBV19	-	-	TRBJ1-5	TGTGCCAGTAGTATCGTCACCTCTAGGGGGACGAGCAATCAGCCCCAGCATTTT	CASSIVTSRGTSNQPQHF